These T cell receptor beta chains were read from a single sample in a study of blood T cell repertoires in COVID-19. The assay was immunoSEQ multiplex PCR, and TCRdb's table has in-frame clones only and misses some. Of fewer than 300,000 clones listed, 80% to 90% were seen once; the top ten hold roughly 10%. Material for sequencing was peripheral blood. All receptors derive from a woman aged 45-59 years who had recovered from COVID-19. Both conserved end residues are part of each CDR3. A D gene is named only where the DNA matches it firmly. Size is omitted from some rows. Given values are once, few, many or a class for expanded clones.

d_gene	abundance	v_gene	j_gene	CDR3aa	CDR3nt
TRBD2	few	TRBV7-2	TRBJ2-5	CASSLARGSQETQYF	TGTGCCAGCAGCTTAGCGCGGGGGAGCCAAGAGACCCAGTACTTC
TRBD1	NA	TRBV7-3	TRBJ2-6	CASSLRQGAGANVLTF	TGTGCCAGCAGCCTTAGACAGGGGGCTGGGGCCAACGTCCTGACTTTC
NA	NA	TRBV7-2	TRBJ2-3	CASSPSRDTDTQYF	TGTGCCAGCAGCCCCTCACGGGATACAGATACGCAGTATTTT
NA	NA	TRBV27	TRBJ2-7	CASSPAGLRYEQYF	TGTGCCAGCAGTCCCGCGGGACTCCGCTACGAGCAGTACTTC
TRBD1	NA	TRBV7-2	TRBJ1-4	CASSFLTLPGTGEKLFF	TGTGCCAGCAGCTTTCTCACTCTACCCGGGACAGGCGAAAAACTGTTTTTT
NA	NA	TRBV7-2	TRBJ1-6	CASSFGVSYNSPLHF	TGTGCCAGCAGCTTCGGGGTCTCCTATAATTCACCCCTCCACTTT
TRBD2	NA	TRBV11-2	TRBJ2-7	CASSGTSGMGEQYF	TGTGCCAGCAGCGGGACTAGCGGGATGGGCGAGCAGTACTTC
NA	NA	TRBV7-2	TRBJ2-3	CASSLQGWSTDTQYF	TGTGCCAGCAGCTTACAGGGTTGGAGCACAGATACGCAGTATTTT
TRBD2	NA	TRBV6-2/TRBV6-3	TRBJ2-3	CASSRSGRALNTQYF	TGTGCCAGCAGTAGAAGCGGGAGGGCCTTGAATACGCAGTATTTT
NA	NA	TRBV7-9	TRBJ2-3	CASSSPTSTDTQYF	TGTGCCAGCAGCTCCCCTACGAGCACAGATACGCAGTATTTT
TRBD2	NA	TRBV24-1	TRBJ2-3	CATSESGLAARTDTQYF	TGTGCCACCAGTGAATCCGGACTAGCGGCTCGCACAGATACGCAGTATTTT